The 25 T cell receptor beta chains below come from one sample, sequenced in a study of tumor-infiltrating lymphocytes in primary liver carcinoma. From unsorted bulk tissue weighing roughly 17-34 mg, DNA and RNA were co-extracted. Using a constant-region primer together with ProtoScript II reverse transcriptase, TCR beta cDNA was made from around 0.55 ug of total RNA. Libraries covering TCR beta were generated through three nested multiplex PCR rounds (using a slightly modified ARM-PCR). PCR rounds one and two used TRBV1-TRBV30 forward primers with a C-beta reverse primer for roughly 9 cycles each. TCRdb analysed the multiplex PCR reads with MiXCR anew, one entry per CDR3 protein. The sample yields approximately 42,000 distinct CDR3 sequences, approximately 82% seen once. Sequencing was performed on tumor-adjacent normal liver tissue. The receptors were sampled from a woman aged 25-40 years with primary liver carcinoma and hepatitis B virus infection.

Details on this clonotype: One junction end does not reproduce the germline sequence, and a read error may be involved. This chain joins TRBV12-5 and TRBJ2-1, with 8 bases lining up with TRBD2. Germline V gene sequence: CDR1 LGHNT, CDR2 FRNRAP. The CDR3 loop spans 15 amino acids. The CDR3: CASAQISGADNEQFF. CDR3 DNA sequence: TGTGCTAGTGCACAGATTAGCGGGGCTGACAATGAGCAATTCTTC.

Details on this clonotype: Relative to the germline gene, one junction end is altered; a read error may explain this. J is TRBJ2-2 and V is TRBV6-5, with D possibly called TRBD1 or TRBD2 (5 bases each). There are 15 residues in the CDR3. Germline loops: CDR1 MNHEY, CDR2 SVGAGI. In DNA form, the CDR3 reads TGTGTCAGCAGTCCACTCCCCGAGGGGACCGGGGAGCTGCTTTTT. It is translated as CVSSPLPEGTGELLF.

About this clonotype itself: Its ends do not fully match the called genes, so a read error is possible. The rearrangement links TRBV7-8 to TRBJ2-2; D may be TRBD2 (6 bases). Germline V CDR1 and CDR2: SGHVS, FQNEAQ. The CDR3 runs to 16 residues. The CDR3 nucleotides are TGCACCAGCAGCTTAGGGCGGCGGGAGAACACCGGGGAGCTGTTTTTT. As protein: CTSSLGRRENTGELFF.

This clonotype was detected once. No conserved phenylalanine or tryptophan is present at the end of the CDR3, so a read error is the likely explanation. The V gene is TRBV28, the J gene TRBJ2-1; possibly TRBD2 for D (5 bases). The CDR3 has 17 amino acids. V was shortened by 5 bases and J by 1 base, with 18 bases between the two germline ends. CDR1 MDHEN and CDR2 SYDVKM come from the germline V gene. The CDR3 bases are TGTGCCAGCAGTCACCAATTTAGTGGGAGTTCCTACAATGAGCAGTTCTCC. Protein product: CASSHQFSGSSYNEQFS.

About this clonotype: Since the CDR3 does not end with the conserved phenylalanine or tryptophan, this likely comes from a read error. This CDR3 reads CASSYSYGGTETQYL. The CDR3, as DNA: TGTGCCAGCAGTTACTCTTACGGCGGCACAGAAACGCAGTATCTT. V gene TRBV6-5 combines with J gene TRBJ2-3; D not certain. Germline lookup yields CDR1 MNHEY and CDR2 SVGAGI. The CDR3 length is 15 residues.

About this clonotype: This may be a read error, as it is one base from a much larger clone. This chain joins TRBV11-1 and TRBJ2-3; D may match TRBD1 or TRBD2 (5 bases each). There are 19 residues in the CDR3. CDR1 is SGHAT and CDR2 is FQDESV in the germline V gene (reference sequence). The CDR3 DNA is TGTGCCGGCAGCTCTGGGGGAAGCTCTGTTGGAGCCCGCGCAGATACGCAGTATTTT. Residues: CAGSSGGSSVGARADTQYF.

This clonotype was detected once. The CDR3 does not end in the conserved phenylalanine or tryptophan, so this is likely a read error. V gene TRBV11-2 combines with J gene TRBJ1-2, with 7 bases identical to TRBD1. J gave up 8 bases and V 10 bases, and 13 bases lay outside the gene matches. CDR1 and CDR2 from the germline V gene are SGHAT and FQNNGV. The CDR3 totals 13 residues. In nucleotides, the CDR3 is TGTGCCAACACGCAGGGGGGGGATGGAGGCTACACCTTA. The encoded protein is CANTQGGDGGYTL.

About this clonotype itself: An end of the junction differs from the germline gene, which may be a read error. This chain connects TRBV6-5 to TRBJ2-7; 8 nucleotides match TRBD1. Germline CDR1 and CDR2: MNHEY and SVGAGI. The CDR3 is made up of 15 amino acids. For the CDR3, the DNA is TGTGCCAGCAGTTACTTTGGACAGGGACTCTACGTGCAGTACTTT. Translating it yields CASSYFGQGLYVQYF.

The chain's CDR3 is CASSYMLGESGNEQFF. CDR3 in DNA: TGTGCCAGCAGTTACATGCTTGGGGAGAGTGGCAATGAACAATTCTTC. The chain couples TRBV6-2 or TRBV6-3 to TRBJ2-1; weak D call: TRBD2 (5 bases). Per germline, CDR1 MNHEY and CDR2 SVGEGT. The CDR3 loop spans 16 amino acids. Trimming cost V 2 bases and J 16 bases, with 27 bases left between them.

In this sample, this clonotype turned up many times. J is TRBJ1-2 and V is TRBV24-1; D perhaps matches TRBD1 (6 bases). V was pared by 3 bases and J by 8 bases, with 9 bases between. Germline V gene data show CDR1 as KGHDR and CDR2 as SFDVKD. The CDR3 spans 12 residues. The chain's CDR3 is CATSDQGQGYTF. Written as DNA, the CDR3 is TGTGCCACCAGTGATCAGGGGCAAGGCTACACCTTC.

The rearrangement links TRBV4-3 to TRBJ2-7; 11 bases fit TRBD2. Per the germline V gene, CDR1 is LGHNA and CDR2 is YSLEER. This CDR3 is 15 amino acids long. The CDR3 here is CGNSQGTSGSWEQYF. The CDR3 DNA is TGCGGCAACAGCCAAGGAACTAGCGGGAGTTGGGAGCAGTACTTC.

For this clonotype: A read error may be the cause here, since a much bigger clone is one base away. Here the CDR3 reads CSARDPSVETGTQYF. As DNA, the CDR3 is TGCAGTGCTAGAGATCCTAGCGTAGAGACAGGTACGCAGTATTTT. V and J are TRBV20-1 and TRBJ2-3; D may be TRBD1 or TRBD2 (6 bases each). This CDR3 spans 15 amino acids. The germline CDR1 and CDR2 sequences are DFQATT and SNEGSKA (reference sequence).

As for this clonotype: The junction differs from germline at one of its ends, possibly a read error. The chain joins TRBV11-3 to TRBJ2-3, with a tentative D call TRBD2 (5 bases). Per germline, CDR1 SGHNT and CDR2 YENEEA. CDR3 length: 19 amino acids. Here the CDR3 DNA reads TGTGCCAGCAGCTTAGGTTTTGGAGCGGAAGCAGGAGGCATAGATATGCAGTATTTT. It codes for CASSLGFGAEAGGIDMQYF.

The rearrangement joins TRBV11-2 to TRBJ1-6; no reliable D call. The CDR3 loop spans 15 amino acids. From germline, CDR1 is SGHAT and CDR2 FQNNGV. V shed 0 bases and J shed 7 bases, with 10 bases lying between them. The CDR3 reads CASSLETRGNSPLHF. CDR3 DNA: TGTGCCAGCAGCTTAGAAACAAGAGGCAATTCACCCCTCCACTTT.

J is TRBJ1-6 and V is TRBV6-1; tentatively, D is TRBD1 (5 bases). CDR3 length: 15 amino acids. Germline CDR1 MNHNS, CDR2 SASEGT. V lost 2 bases, J lost 17 bases, and 22 bases lay in between. As DNA, the CDR3 is TGTGCCAGCAGTGAACAGGGCGATAGCGGTTCACACTTCCACTTT. Translating it yields CASSEQGDSGSHFHF.

This chain uses TRBV7-9 with TRBJ2-7; possibly TRBD2 for D (5 bases). The germline gives CDR1 SEHNR, CDR2 FQNEAQ (reference sequence). This CDR3 has 14 residues. V dropped 10 bases and J dropped 0 bases, with 16 bases sitting between them. CDR3 nucleotide sequence: TGTGCCAACGGCTCGGGATGCCTCTCCTACGAGCAGTACTTC. Translation gives CANGSGCLSYEQYF.

Turning to this clonotype: Germline and junction disagree at one end, which may indicate a read error. In nucleotides, the CDR3 is TGTGCAAGCAGCGTTCCGGGGACTGGGAATTCACTCCTCCACTTT. Translating gives CASSVPGTGNSLLHF. V and J are TRBV11-3 and TRBJ1-6, with a weak D call TRBD1 (5 bases). Germline CDR1 and CDR2: SGHNT and YENEEA. The CDR3 length is 15 residues.

Turning to this clonotype: One junction end does not reproduce the germline sequence, and a read error may be involved. The CDR3: CVIRLGTRELFF. In DNA form, the CDR3 reads TGCGTCATCAGACTTGGCACCAGGGAGCTGTTTTTT. The chain combines TRBV4-3 with TRBJ2-2; D gene unclear. This CDR3 region has 12 residues. Germline CDR1 LGHNA, CDR2 YSLEER.

Details on this clonotype: Its ends do not fully match the called genes, so a read error is possible. V usage is TRBV12-3 or TRBV12-4 and J usage is TRBJ2-7; no firm D call. CDR3 size: 13 residues. The CDR3 sequence is CASSQFVYGERYF. The CDR3 DNA is TGTGCCAGCAGCCAATTTGTGTACGGCGAGCGGTACTTC.

This clonotype was seen only once. Germline is not matched at one junction end, which may reflect a read error. This chain links TRBV4-3 with TRBJ2-1; 11 bases align to TRBD2. This CDR3 is 13 amino acids long. Per the germline V gene, CDR1 is LGHNA and CDR2 is YSLEER. CDR3 residues: CASSRVAGGPLLF. CDR3 coding DNA: TGCGCCAGCAGTCGAGTAGCGGGAGGGCCGCTGCTCTTC.

A remark on this clonotype: An end of the junction differs from the germline gene, which may be a read error. The chain joins TRBV6-5 to TRBJ2-3, with a possible D match to TRBD2 (5 bases). The CDR3 totals 13 residues. In germline, CDR1 is MNHEY, CDR2 SVGAGI. CDR3 DNA: TGTGGCAGCAGCTACTCGGGGTTGGATACGCAGTATTTT. This gives the protein CGSSYSGLDTQYF.

As concerns this clonotype: An end of the junction differs from the germline gene, which may be a read error. The V and J genes are TRBV6-1 and TRBJ1-6, with a tentative D call TRBD1 (5 bases). CDR3 length: 14 amino acids. Germline lookup yields CDR1 MNHNS and CDR2 SASEGT. The CDR3 bases are TGTGCCATCAATTCCGGGACGAAGAATTCACACCTCCACTTT. Its protein product is CAINSGTKNSHLHF.

As regards this clonotype: A junction end diverges from the germline sequence, so it may reflect a read error. This chain uses TRBV11-2 with TRBJ1-3; unclear D gene. Germline V gene sequence: CDR1 SGHAT, CDR2 FQNNGV. This CDR3 is built from 12 residues. The DNA for the CDR3 is TGTGTCAGTAGCTTAGCCGGAAACACCACATATTTT. As protein: CVSSLAGNTTYF.

On this clonotype: At one boundary the junction diverges from the germline segment, which might be a read error. The chain combines TRBV11-2 with TRBJ2-1, with 7 bases matching TRBD2. There are 14 residues in the CDR3. Germline V lookup: CDR1 SGHAT, CDR2 FQNNGV. The CDR3, as DNA: TGTGCCAATAGCCTCGGGGGGACGTGGAATGAGCAGCTCTTC. This gives the protein CANSLGGTWNEQLF.

The V call is TRBV14, the J call TRBJ2-3, with D possibly called TRBD1 or TRBD2 (6 bases each). The CDR3 has 17 residues. Trimming cost V 3 bases and J 11 bases, with 27 bases left between them. Per germline, CDR1 SGHDN and CDR2 FVKESK. Written as DNA, the CDR3 is TGTGCCAGCAGCCAGGATGCCGGAGGGGGAGTTCAGTTGATGCAGTATTTT. Translation: CASSQDAGGGVQLMQYF.